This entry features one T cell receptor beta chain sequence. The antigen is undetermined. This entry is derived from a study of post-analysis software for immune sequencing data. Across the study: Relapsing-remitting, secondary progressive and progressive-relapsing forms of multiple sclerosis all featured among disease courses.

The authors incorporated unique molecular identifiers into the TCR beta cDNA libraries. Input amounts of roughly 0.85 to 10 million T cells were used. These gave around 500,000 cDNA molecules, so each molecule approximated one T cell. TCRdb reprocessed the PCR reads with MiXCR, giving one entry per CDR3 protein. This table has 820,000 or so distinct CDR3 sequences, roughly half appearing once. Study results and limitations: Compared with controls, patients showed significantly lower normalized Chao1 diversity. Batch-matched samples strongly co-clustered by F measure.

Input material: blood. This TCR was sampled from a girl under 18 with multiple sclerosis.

The CDR3 sequence is CASGLALGSYEQYF. DNA of the CDR3: TGCGCCAGCGGGCTAGCTCTGGGCTCCTACGAGCAGTACTTC. The chain carries TRBV5-1 and TRBJ2-7; D might be TRBD2 (5 bases). This CDR3 comprises 14 residues. The V gene lost 7 bases and the J gene lost 0 bases, with 14 bases spanning the gap. The germline V gene encodes CDR1 SGHRS and CDR2 YFSETQ.